These T cell receptor beta chains were read from a single sample in a study of tumor-infiltrating lymphocytes in primary liver carcinoma. MiXCR, run by TCRdb on the multiplex PCR reads, gives a single entry per CDR3 protein. The sample carries 95,000 to 150,000 distinct CDR3 sequences, around two thirds recorded once. The sequenced sample consisted of liver tumor tissue from sampling region 1. The receptors were gathered from a woman aged 55-70 years with primary liver carcinoma and hepatitis B virus infection. The CDR3 runs from the conserved cysteine through the conserved F or W. Fields, in order: V gene, J gene, CDR3 protein.

TRBV11-3,TRBJ2-7,CASSPESGGNYEQYF
TRBV11-2,TRBJ2-1,CASSLGLVVHNEQFF
TRBV29-1,TRBJ2-3,CSVEGTPNLDTQYF
TRBV11-2,TRBJ2-2,CASGLDRIGELFF
TRBV28,TRBJ2-1,CASPPRGAGVTYNEQFF
TRBV11-2,TRBJ2-2,CASSFPRLHANTGGLFF
TRBV5-1,TRBJ2-7,CASSSGIYERYF
TRBV4-1,TRBJ1-2,CASSPLGRRGYTF
TRBV5-5,TRBJ2-3,CASSLGAASTDTQYF
TRBV5-1,TRBJ2-1,CTSSSGTDYNEQFF
TRBV11-3,TRBJ1-4,CASSLGDSKLKEKLFF
TRBV6-1,TRBJ2-7,CASRLLVEQYF
TRBV4-2,TRBJ2-1,CASSQDLAGNPIRFF
TRBV11-2,TRBJ2-1,CASNYTTGGSYNEQFF
TRBV11-2,TRBJ2-3,CASSLHTSGTGDTHYF
TRBV29-1,TRBJ2-1,CSVVEAPGKQFF
TRBV11-3,TRBJ2-3,CVSSLVLAGLGTQYF
TRBV30,TRBJ2-2,CAWEGLYTGELFF
TRBV5-6,TRBJ2-7,CASSALRQVHEQYF
TRBV5-1,TRBJ2-3,CASSSQTSEVRNTQYF
TRBV4-2,TRBJ1-5,CASSQNMYNNQPQHF
TRBV6-5,TRBJ2-1,CASSTDMGGESYNEQFF
TRBV11-2,TRBJ2-1,CASTVRAGGLNEQFF
TRBV6-6,TRBJ2-3,CASILGTTYSSDTQYF
TRBV11-2,TRBJ1-2,CASNGQGWGYTF
TRBV10-2,TRBJ2-3,CASSGDRSDTQYF
TRBV6-1,TRBJ1-5,CASSAAGWGNQPQHF
TRBV11-2,TRBJ2-2,CARNLDRTGELFF
TRBV2,TRBJ2-1,CASREYNEQFF
TRBV4-1,TRBJ2-1,CARDRTRFDEQFF
TRBV6-5,TRBJ2-3,CASSYSPLAGHTDTQYF
TRBV28,TRBJ2-7,CASSTSGTGGTSGYEQYF
TRBV6-1,TRBJ2-3,CASSEDNANSDTQYF
TRBV5-1,TRBJ1-5,CASRREPGQPQHF
TRBV12-3/TRBV12-4,TRBJ2-1,CASSLTAAHNEQFF
TRBV11-2,TRBJ2-1,CASSRASSYRSSGGPNEQFF
TRBV19,TRBJ1-1,CASSMKGFLTEAFF
TRBV5-1,NA,CASNLDPSGTYNEQYF
TRBV30,TRBJ1-5,CAWSVRDRFTSDGQPQHF
TRBV5-1,TRBJ1-1,CASSLGGENEAFF
TRBV6-5,TRBJ2-3,CASSSSRAGGLGTDTQYF